This T cell receptor beta chain is from a study of blood T cell repertoires in COVID-19. The protocol was immunoSEQ multiplex PCR, while the TCRdb copy is restricted to in-frame clones and leaves out a portion. The data show 250,000 to 300,000 clones, with 88% seen just once and roughly 12% held by the top ten. The V end lost 5 bases, the J end lost 6 bases, and 8 bases lay between the germline ends. Germline CDR1 and CDR2: SGHRS and YFSETQ. The CDR3 spans 12 residues. This receptor was identified in a woman in her 30s with COVID-19, enrolled during active disease. The sample was peripheral blood. The gene calls are TRBV5-1 and TRBJ2-2, with no clear D. The CDR3 loop reads CASRFYPGELFF. The DNA of the CDR3 is TGCGCCAGCAGGTTTTATCCCGGGGAGCTGTTTTTT.